The 21 T cell receptor beta chains given below trace back to one sample, sequenced in a study of blood T cells in healthy people across ages. Alongside a J-beta primer mix, a sample-barcoded 5' primer served in a second PCR lasting about 7 to 11 cycles. TCRdb re-called the 5' RACE reads with MiXCR, one entry per CDR3 protein. The data show some 860,000 distinct CDR3 sequences, 45% to 70% seen once. The sequenced sample consisted of blood. The receptors come from a man between 35 and 55 years old in good health.

This clonotype was seen only a few times. The V gene is TRBV29-1, the J gene TRBJ1-2; D call uncertain. V lost 3 bases and J 2 bases, leaving 16 bases between the germline ends. The CDR3 sequence is 15 residues long. The germline gives CDR1 SQVTM, CDR2 ANQGSEA. CDR3 sequence: CSVEGIGSGNYGYTF. CDR3 DNA: TGCAGCGTTGAGGGGATTGGGTCGGGGAACTATGGCTACACCTTC.

V is TRBV5-1 and J is TRBJ2-5, with D tentatively TRBD2 (6 bases). Per germline, CDR1 SGHRS and CDR2 YFSETQ. V was cut by 3 bases and J by 0 bases, with 27 bases left in between. The length of the CDR3 is 20 residues. CDR3: CASSYTTPFAGSPYQETQYF. The CDR3 region has the DNA TGCGCCAGCAGCTATACAACCCCCTTCGCGGGAAGTCCGTACCAAGAGACCCAGTACTTC.

J is TRBJ2-1 and V is TRBV20-1; 9 nucleotides agree with TRBD2. Germline V gene lookup returns CDR1 DFQATT and CDR2 SNEGSKA (reference sequence). The J segment lost 6 bases and the V segment lost 0 bases, leaving 9 bases of the junction unmatched. The CDR3 is 16 amino acids. CDR3 amino acids: CSARDSVAGVANEQFF. Written as DNA, the CDR3 is TGCAGTGCTAGAGATTCTGTAGCGGGAGTTGCCAATGAGCAGTTCTTC.

The rearrangement uses TRBV11-3 and TRBJ2-7; D may correspond to TRBD1 or TRBD2 (5 bases each). There are 14 residues in the CDR3. Trimming removed 5 bases at V and 0 bases at J, with 11 bases between. The germline V gene has CDR1 SGHNT and CDR2 YENEEA. The CDR3 region is CASSLGDASYEQYF. In DNA, the CDR3 is TGTGCCAGCAGCCTGGGGGACGCCTCCTACGAGCAGTACTTC.

This clonotype was recorded at least ten times. This sequence joins TRBV28 and TRBJ1-1; D is uncertain. Trimming removed 2 bases from V and 1 base from J, with 8 bases in between. Germline-derived CDR1 and CDR2 are MDHEN and SYDVKM. This CDR3 is 14 amino acids long. The CDR3 region has the DNA TGTGCCAGCAGTTTAAGCACGGCGAACACTGAAGCTTTCTTT. Protein product: CASSLSTANTEAFF.

This clonotype was counted only a few times. The chain recombines TRBV7-2 with TRBJ1-6; tentative D call: TRBD1 (5 bases). The CDR3 totals 16 residues. Germline CDR1 SGHTA, CDR2 FQGNSA. The germline V and J ends were trimmed by 5 bases and 5 bases, with 16 bases remaining between them. CDR3 sequence (DNA): TGTGCCAGCAGCCCCCGGGGGAGGCAGGATAATTCACCCCTCCACTTT. Translation: CASSPRGRQDNSPLHF.

V usage is TRBV20-1 and J usage is TRBJ2-5, with D perhaps given as TRBD1 or TRBD2 (5 bases each). Trimming took 5 bases from V and 11 from J, leaving 18 bases between them. Looked up from germline, CDR1 is DFQATT and CDR2 is SNEGSKA (reference sequence). This CDR3 is built from 12 residues. The CDR3, as DNA: TGCAGTGCTTCTCGACCACCAGAGGGGCAGTACTTC. Its translation is CSASRPPEGQYF.

This chain uses TRBV4-2 with TRBJ2-3; 13 positions agree with TRBD2. J lost 6 bases, V lost 0 bases, and 0 bases had no gene match. Germline CDR1 LGHNA, CDR2 YNFKEQ. This CDR3 contains 15 residues. CDR3 region: CASSQETSGGDTQYF. CDR3 sequence (DNA): TGTGCCAGCAGCCAAGAGACTAGCGGGGGGGATACGCAGTATTTT.

This clonotype came up a few times. The chain combines TRBV11-1 with TRBJ2-5, with a weak D call TRBD1 (6 bases). The CDR3 consists of 15 residues. Trimming removed 0 bases at V and 0 bases at J, with 8 bases between. The germline V gene encodes CDR1 SGHAT and CDR2 FQDESV (reference sequence). Here the CDR3 DNA reads TGTGCCAGCAGCTTAGCAGACAGGAACCAAGAGACCCAGTACTTC. Amino acids: CASSLADRNQETQYF.

The V gene is TRBV7-3, the J gene TRBJ1-2, with 9 bases lining up with TRBD1. CDR3 length: 14 amino acids. J gave up 6 bases and V 2 bases, and 4 bases lay outside the gene matches. CDR1 and CDR2 from the germline V gene are SGHTA and FQGTGA. DNA of the CDR3: TGTGCCAGCAGCTTAGCGGGACAGGGCAATGGCTACACCTTC. Amino acid sequence: CASSLAGQGNGYTF.

The rearrangement links TRBV27 to TRBJ2-5; D gene uncertain. With 3 bases removed from V and 4 bases from J, the gap between germline ends came to 15 bases. Per the germline V gene, CDR1 is MNHEY and CDR2 is SMNVEV (reference sequence). This CDR3 spans 15 amino acids. CDR3 loop: CASSFGVGLGETQYF. For the CDR3, the DNA is TGTGCCAGCAGTTTTGGGGTTGGTTTGGGAGAGACCCAGTACTTC.

This clonotype was seen just once. This chain links TRBV12-5 with TRBJ2-1; D not resolved. Germline values: CDR1 LGHNT, CDR2 FRNRAP. CDR3 length equals 17 residues. With 4 bases removed from V and 4 bases from J, the gap between germline ends came to 20 bases. The CDR3, as DNA: TGTGCTAGTGGTTCCCGCAGCTTTGGCTTTATATACAATGAGCAGTTCTTC. Translating it yields CASGSRSFGFIYNEQFF.

The rearrangement uses TRBV6-5 and TRBJ2-4, with D possibly matching TRBD1 (6 bases). Matching the DNA end better, TRBJ2-7 makes the J call doubtful. The CDR3 contains 13 residues. Looked up from germline, CDR1 is MNHEY and CDR2 is SVGAGI. In DNA, the CDR3 is TGTGCCAGCAGGCCCAGGGGAAATTACGAGCAGTACTTC. Protein: CASRPRGNYEQYF.

This clonotype was counted a single time. This chain connects TRBV6-2 or TRBV6-3 to TRBJ1-2; D remains unclear. Per the germline V gene, CDR1 is MNHEY and CDR2 is SVGEGT. The ends were cut back, 6 bases at V and 8 bases at J, with 28 bases in the middle. The CDR3 is 17 amino acids. The CDR3 sequence: CASSSRGSESWGDGYTF. The CDR3 DNA reads as TGTGCCAGCAGCTCCCGTGGTTCGGAATCTTGGGGTGACGGCTACACCTTC.

This clonotype appeared a single time. The rearrangement joins TRBV4-2 to TRBJ2-3, with D possibly called TRBD1 or TRBD2 (6 bases each). V was clipped by 1 base and J by 2 bases, with 10 bases between them. The CDR3 loop spans 15 amino acids. Germline values: CDR1 LGHNA, CDR2 YNFKEQ. CDR3 loop: CASSQGGDITDTQYF. CDR3 DNA sequence: TGTGCCAGCAGCCAAGGGGGGGACATCACAGATACGCAGTATTTT.

This rearrangement joins TRBV12-3 or TRBV12-4 to TRBJ2-2, with a tentative D call TRBD2 (6 bases). CDR3 length equals 14 residues. Trimming took off 3 bases at V and 4 bases at J, with 9 bases between the two ends. In DNA, the CDR3 is TGTGCCAGCAGTTTGGGGAGGCTCACCGGGGAGCTGTTTTTT. Protein: CASSLGRLTGELFF.

This chain links TRBV7-2 with TRBJ2-3, with D hard to call. V shed 8 bases and J shed 2 bases, with 17 bases lying between them. This CDR3 is built from 15 residues. Germline V CDR1 and CDR2: SGHTA, FQGNSA. The CDR3 reads CASSDPTGDTDTQYF. DNA for the CDR3: TGTGCCAGCTCTGACCCCACGGGCGACACAGATACGCAGTATTTT.

The rearrangement uses TRBV4-2 and TRBJ2-7; the match to TRBD2 covers 10 bases. The J call may be wrong; the DNA end is better matched by TRBJ2-5. The CDR3 loop spans 17 amino acids. The germline V gene has CDR1 LGHNA and CDR2 YNFKEQ. The CDR3 DNA is TGTGCCAGCAGCCAAGATGGCCATAGCGGGAGGACAGAGACCCAGTACTTC. Its translation: CASSQDGHSGRTETQYF.

The genes are TRBV7-9 and TRBJ1-2; TRBD1 aligns across 7 bases. The CDR3 is 16 residues long. Losses at the gene ends were 3 bases for V and 2 bases for J; bases not matched to a gene: 9. CDR1 is SEHNR and CDR2 is FQNEAQ in the germline V gene (reference sequence). This CDR3 is CASSFPGAGGNYGYTF. CDR3 DNA: TGTGCCAGCAGCTTCCCAGGGGCAGGGGGGAACTATGGCTACACCTTC. The full variable domain, its missing parts supplied by reference TRBV7-9 and TRBJ1-2, is DTGVSQNPRHKITKRGQNVTFRCDPISEHNRLYWYRQTLGQGPEFLTYFQNEAQLEKSRLLSDRFSAERPKGSFSTLEIQRTEQGDSAMYLCASSFPGAGGNYGYTFGSGTRLTVV.

The sample holds a few counts of this clonotype. The rearrangement joins TRBV11-2 to TRBJ1-1; D gene ambiguous. CDR1 and CDR2 (germline): SGHAT, FQNNGV. The ends were cut back, 1 base at V and 0 bases at J, with 6 bases in the middle. The CDR3 extends over 14 amino acids. CDR3: CASSLVSVNTEAFF. Written as DNA, the CDR3 is TGTGCCAGCAGCTTAGTATCTGTGAACACTGAAGCTTTCTTT.

The chain recombines TRBV27 with TRBJ2-7; 9 bases are shared with TRBD2. CDR3 length: 15 amino acids. CDR1 and CDR2 (germline): MNHEY, SMNVEV (reference sequence). The J segment lost 2 bases and the V segment lost 5 bases, leaving 7 bases of the junction unmatched. The DNA of the CDR3 is TGTGCCAGCAGTACTCTAGCGGGATTACCCTACGAGCAGTACTTC. Translation: CASSTLAGLPYEQYF.